This is a list of T cell receptor beta chains from one sample in a study of OX40 agonist ivuxolimab in advanced cancers. The method was immunoSEQ multiplex PCR; TCRdb's version includes in-frame clones alone and lacks a portion of them. The table lists more than 65,000 clones, 65% to 90% of them singletons, with 1.1% in the top ten. Sequences were derived from CD4+ or CD8+ T cells sorted from blood, sampled in a trial of the OX40 agonist ivuxolimab. These receptors originate from an adult with an advanced solid tumor such as melanoma, head and neck, liver or kidney cancer. Each CDR3 is given with its conserved first and last residue. D genes are given only for firm matches. Some rows mark clone size as missing; the rest say once, few, many or name a class of expanded clone.

clone_size: -
d_call: TRBD2
j_call: TRBJ2-5
v_call: TRBV5-8
cdr3_nt: TGTGCCAGCAGCTTGAACTTGGGAGGGGAGACCCAGTACTTC
cdr3_aa: CASSLNLGGETQYF

clone_size: -
d_call: -
j_call: TRBJ2-6
v_call: TRBV10-3
cdr3_nt: TGTGCCATCACCCGAGGGCCTACTGGGGCCAACGTCCTGACTTTC
cdr3_aa: CAITRGPTGANVLTF

clone_size: -
d_call: -
j_call: TRBJ2-6
v_call: TRBV6-6
cdr3_nt: TGTGCCAGCCTAGAGACTGGGGCCAACGTCCTGACTTTC
cdr3_aa: CASLETGANVLTF

clone_size: few
d_call: -
j_call: TRBJ1-4
v_call: TRBV6-1
cdr3_nt: TGTGCCAGCAGTGAAGCGCAGGCTAGCGGGGGGGAGCTGGAGGAAAAACTGTTTTTT
cdr3_aa: CASSEAQASGGELEEKLFF

clone_size: -
d_call: -
j_call: TRBJ1-5
v_call: TRBV11-1
cdr3_nt: TGTGCCAGCAGCTTAGATGGACCCTATGAGCCCCAGCATTTT
cdr3_aa: CASSLDGPYEPQHF

clone_size: -
d_call: -
j_call: TRBJ2-2
v_call: TRBV11-3
cdr3_nt: TGTGCCAGCAGCTTAGACGGTTTCGGGGAGCTGTTTTTT
cdr3_aa: CASSLDGFGELFF

clone_size: once
d_call: -
j_call: TRBJ2-5
v_call: TRBV6-5
cdr3_nt: TGTGCCAGCAGTGGAGACAGGCGGGGGACCCAGTACTTC
cdr3_aa: CASSGDRRGTQYF

clone_size: -
d_call: -
j_call: TRBJ1-1
v_call: TRBV7-2
cdr3_nt: TGTGCCAGCAGCTTACTCGGGGTCGGGAACACTGAAGCTTTCTTT
cdr3_aa: CASSLLGVGNTEAFF

clone_size: -
d_call: -
j_call: TRBJ1-5
v_call: TRBV2
cdr3_nt: TGTGCCAGCAGTGGGGGGCAGGGAAGGTTTCAGCCCCAGCATTTT
cdr3_aa: CASSGGQGRFQPQHF

clone_size: -
d_call: TRBD2
j_call: TRBJ2-5
v_call: TRBV7-2
cdr3_nt: TGTGCCAGCAGCCTCTCGGGGGGGGAGACCCAGTACTTC
cdr3_aa: CASSLSGGETQYF

clone_size: -
d_call: -
j_call: TRBJ2-1
v_call: TRBV2
cdr3_nt: TGTGCCAGCAGCGATATACAGGGTATCAAAGCATCGTTCTTC
cdr3_aa: CASSDIQGIKASFF

clone_size: -
d_call: -
j_call: TRBJ2-1
v_call: TRBV6-5
cdr3_nt: TGTGCCAGCAGCAACGAAGGGGTTGAGCAGTTCTTC
cdr3_aa: CASSNEGVEQFF

clone_size: few
d_call: TRBD1
j_call: TRBJ2-7
v_call: TRBV6-1
cdr3_nt: TGTGCCAGCAGGCCGGGACAGGCCCCCTACGAGCAGTACTTC
cdr3_aa: CASRPGQAPYEQYF

clone_size: -
d_call: TRBD2
j_call: TRBJ2-5
v_call: TRBV2
cdr3_nt: TGTGCCAGCAGTGACCGAGCGGGGGGCCAAGAGACCCAGTACTTC
cdr3_aa: CASSDRAGGQETQYF

clone_size: -
d_call: TRBD1
j_call: TRBJ2-2
v_call: TRBV7-2
cdr3_nt: TGTGCCAGCAGCTTATTGAGGGGGCGACTGGGGGAGCTGTTTTTT
cdr3_aa: CASSLLRGRLGELFF

clone_size: -
d_call: TRBD2
j_call: TRBJ2-1
v_call: TRBV10-2
cdr3_nt: TGCGCCAGCGGTCAACTAGCGGTGGGGGGGAATGAGCAGTTCTTC
cdr3_aa: CASGQLAVGGNEQFF

clone_size: -
d_call: -
j_call: TRBJ1-1
v_call: TRBV11-2
cdr3_nt: TGTGCCAGCAGCTTAGTACACAAGAACACTGAAGCTTTCTTT
cdr3_aa: CASSLVHKNTEAFF

clone_size: -
d_call: -
j_call: TRBJ1-5
v_call: TRBV10-2
cdr3_nt: TGCGCCAGCAGTGATTTTGGGGCGGACAATAGCAATCAGCCCCAGCATTTT
cdr3_aa: CASSDFGADNSNQPQHF

clone_size: -
d_call: -
j_call: TRBJ2-3
v_call: TRBV2
cdr3_nt: TGTGCCAGCAGTGATAATCAGGGGAGGACAGATACGCAGTATTTT
cdr3_aa: CASSDNQGRTDTQYF

clone_size: -
d_call: -
j_call: TRBJ2-7
v_call: TRBV6-5
cdr3_nt: TGTGCCAGCTCCCCGCAGGGTTTATACGAGCAGTACTTC
cdr3_aa: CASSPQGLYEQYF

clone_size: -
d_call: -
j_call: TRBJ2-7
v_call: TRBV6-5
cdr3_nt: TGTGCCAGCAGTTGGGCGGCCGAGCAGTACTTC
cdr3_aa: CASSWAAEQYF

clone_size: -
d_call: -
j_call: TRBJ2-7
v_call: TRBV7-8
cdr3_nt: TGTGCCAGCAGCCCCGGAGGGATACGGGGCGAGCAGTACTTC
cdr3_aa: CASSPGGIRGEQYF

clone_size: -
d_call: -
j_call: TRBJ2-3
v_call: TRBV6-1
cdr3_nt: TGTGCCAGCAGTCCACAGGGAAGCACAGATACGCAGTATTTT
cdr3_aa: CASSPQGSTDTQYF

clone_size: -
d_call: -
j_call: TRBJ1-2
v_call: TRBV2
cdr3_nt: TGTGCCAGCACTCCGGGGTGGGCCTATGGCTACACCTTC
cdr3_aa: CASTPGWAYGYTF

clone_size: -
d_call: -
j_call: TRBJ2-4
v_call: TRBV7-2
cdr3_nt: TGTGCCAGCAGCTTAGTGGCAGGGGCCGGAGACATTCAGTACTTC
cdr3_aa: CASSLVAGAGDIQYF

clone_size: -
d_call: TRBD1
j_call: TRBJ1-4
v_call: TRBV6-6
cdr3_nt: TGTGCCAGCGGTACCTCCGACAGGGTTAATGAAAAACTGTTTTTT
cdr3_aa: CASGTSDRVNEKLFF

clone_size: -
d_call: -
j_call: TRBJ1-2
v_call: TRBV11-2
cdr3_nt: TGTGCCAGCAGCTTTGGGGGGTTCGGTGGCTACACCTTC
cdr3_aa: CASSFGGFGGYTF

clone_size: -
d_call: TRBD1
j_call: TRBJ1-2
v_call: TRBV9
cdr3_nt: TGTGCCAGCAGCGCCGGACAGGGGGCTTATGGCTACACCTTC
cdr3_aa: CASSAGQGAYGYTF

clone_size: few
d_call: TRBD1
j_call: TRBJ1-4
v_call: TRBV18
cdr3_nt: TGTGCCAGCTCACCACCGGGGGAACCAGGGGGATGGGAAAAACTGTTTTTT
cdr3_aa: CASSPPGEPGGWEKLFF

clone_size: -
d_call: TRBD1
j_call: TRBJ2-3
v_call: TRBV10-3
cdr3_nt: TGTGCCCGGACAGGGGGCGGTACAGATACGCAGTATTTT
cdr3_aa: CARTGGGTDTQYF

clone_size: few
d_call: -
j_call: TRBJ2-3
v_call: TRBV7-3
cdr3_nt: TGTGCCAGCAGCCTTAATTCAGATACGCAGTATTTT
cdr3_aa: CASSLNSDTQYF

clone_size: few
d_call: TRBD1
j_call: TRBJ1-2
v_call: TRBV2
cdr3_nt: TGTGCCAGCAGCGACAGGGCAGGCGGCTACACCTTC
cdr3_aa: CASSDRAGGYTF

clone_size: -
d_call: -
j_call: TRBJ1-3
v_call: TRBV5-1
cdr3_nt: TGCGCCAGCAGCTTGGCGTCAGGGTTCTCTGGAAACACCATATATTTT
cdr3_aa: CASSLASGFSGNTIYF

clone_size: once
d_call: -
j_call: TRBJ2-6
v_call: TRBV4-2
cdr3_nt: TGTGCCAGCAGCCTTTCTTGGGAATCTTTTGGGGCCAACGTCCTGACTTTC
cdr3_aa: CASSLSWESFGANVLTF

clone_size: -
d_call: -
j_call: TRBJ2-1
v_call: TRBV18
cdr3_nt: TGTGCCAGCTCACCATCCAATAAGAACGGACTACATTACAATGAGCAGTTCTTC
cdr3_aa: CASSPSNKNGLHYNEQFF

clone_size: -
d_call: TRBD2
j_call: TRBJ2-5
v_call: TRBV5-5
cdr3_nt: TGTGCCAGCAGCTTGGTAGCGGGGCCGGGGTACCAAGAGACCCAGTACTTC
cdr3_aa: CASSLVAGPGYQETQYF

clone_size: -
d_call: TRBD1
j_call: TRBJ1-1
v_call: TRBV5-1
cdr3_nt: TGCGCCAGCAGCGAAAACACAGGGGGCACTGAAGCTTTCTTT
cdr3_aa: CASSENTGGTEAFF

clone_size: -
d_call: -
j_call: TRBJ2-2
v_call: TRBV25-1
cdr3_nt: TGTGCCAGCACCACGAATTGGGAGCTGTTTTTT
cdr3_aa: CASTTNWELFF